This entry features one T cell receptor beta chain sequence. This sample was included in a study of sequential checkpoint blockade in melanoma. Study in general: Patients were randomized 1:1 to nivolumab-then-ipilimumab or ipilimumab-then-nivolumab first-line. Under 25 patients had tumor biopsies before treatment and at week 13.

TCRdb's table, derived via immunoSEQ multiplex PCR, lists solely in-frame clones and lacks some. The sample records about 3,100 clones, roughly a quarter being singletons. CDR1 and CDR2 from the germline V gene are SGHNT and YENEEA. The ends were cut back, 5 bases at V and 7 bases at J, with 18 bases in the middle. The length of the CDR3 is 16 residues. The treatment was: randomized to nivolumab then ipilimumab (arm A) or the reverse (arm B). No patient had prior DNA-damaging chemotherapy. The receptor's source is a human donor with melanoma. Sample: tumor tissue (inferred from file names), taken from a patient given nivolumab and ipilimumab in sequence. This chain links TRBV11-3 with TRBJ1-6; D might be TRBD1 (5 bases). CDR3 residues: CASSPSGRDGNSPLHF. The CDR3, as DNA: TGTGCCAGCAGCCCATCAGGGCGGGACGGAAATTCACCCCTCCACTTT.